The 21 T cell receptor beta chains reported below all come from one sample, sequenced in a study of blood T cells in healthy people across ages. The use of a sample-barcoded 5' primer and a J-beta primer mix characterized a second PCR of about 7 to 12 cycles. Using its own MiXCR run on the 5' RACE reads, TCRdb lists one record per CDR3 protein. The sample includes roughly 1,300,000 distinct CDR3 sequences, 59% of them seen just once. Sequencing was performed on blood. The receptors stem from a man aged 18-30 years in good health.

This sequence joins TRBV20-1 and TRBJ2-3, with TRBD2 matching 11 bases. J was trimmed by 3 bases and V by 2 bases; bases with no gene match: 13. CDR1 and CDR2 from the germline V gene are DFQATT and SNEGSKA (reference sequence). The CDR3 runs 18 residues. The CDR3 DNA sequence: TGCAGTGCTAGACGGCGGTTGACTAGCGGGGACGTTACAGATACGCAGTATTTT. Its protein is CSARRRLTSGDVTDTQYF.

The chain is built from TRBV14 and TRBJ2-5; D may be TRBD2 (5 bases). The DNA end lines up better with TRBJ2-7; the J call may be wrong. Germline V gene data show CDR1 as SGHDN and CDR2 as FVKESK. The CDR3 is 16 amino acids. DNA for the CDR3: TGTGCCAGCAGCCAATCTTCGAGAGGAGGCTACTACGAGCAGTACTTC. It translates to CASSQSSRGGYYEQYF.

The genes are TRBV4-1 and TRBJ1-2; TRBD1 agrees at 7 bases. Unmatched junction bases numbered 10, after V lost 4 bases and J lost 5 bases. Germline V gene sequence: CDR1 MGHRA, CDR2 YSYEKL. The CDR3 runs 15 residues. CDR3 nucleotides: TGCGCCAGCAGCCCAGGGGGGACAGCAATGTATGGCTACACCTTC. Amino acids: CASSPGGTAMYGYTF.

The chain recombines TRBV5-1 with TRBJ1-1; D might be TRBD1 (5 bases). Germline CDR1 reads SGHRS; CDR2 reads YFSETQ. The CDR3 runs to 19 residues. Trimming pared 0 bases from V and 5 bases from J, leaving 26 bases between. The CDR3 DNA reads TGCGCCAGCAGCTTGGACCCGACAGTGACCGGGGGGAATCCGACTGAAGCTTTCTTT. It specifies CASSLDPTVTGGNPTEAFF.

The CDR3 bases are TGCGCCAGCGAGGGCGGTGGGCCTGAAGCTTTCTTT. It yields the protein CASEGGGPEAFF. The gene calls are TRBV4-1 and TRBJ1-1; D is unclear. Germline CDR1 and CDR2: MGHRA and YSYEKL. The CDR3 length is 12 residues. The V end was cut by 8 bases, the J end by 6 bases, with 13 bases between.

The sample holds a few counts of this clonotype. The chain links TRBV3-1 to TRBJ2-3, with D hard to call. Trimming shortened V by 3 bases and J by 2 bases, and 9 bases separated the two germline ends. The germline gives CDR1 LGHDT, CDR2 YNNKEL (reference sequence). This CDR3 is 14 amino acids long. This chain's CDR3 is CASSQGYPTDTQYF. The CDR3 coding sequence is TGTGCCAGCAGCCAGGGCTACCCCACAGATACGCAGTATTTT.

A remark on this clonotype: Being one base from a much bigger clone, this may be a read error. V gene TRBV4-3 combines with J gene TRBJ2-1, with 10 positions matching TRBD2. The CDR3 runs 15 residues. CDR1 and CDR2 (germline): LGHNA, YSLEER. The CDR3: CASGQVAGGDNEQFF. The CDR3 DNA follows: TGCGCCAGCGGCCAAGTAGCGGGGGGTGACAATGAGCAGTTCTTC.

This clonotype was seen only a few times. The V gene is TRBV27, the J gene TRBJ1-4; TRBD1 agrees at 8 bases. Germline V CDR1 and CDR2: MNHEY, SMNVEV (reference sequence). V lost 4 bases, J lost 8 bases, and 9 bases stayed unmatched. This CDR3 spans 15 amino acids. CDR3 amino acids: CASSSLGQGIEKLFF. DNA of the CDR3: TGTGCCAGCAGTTCGTTAGGACAGGGAATAGAAAAACTGTTTTTT.

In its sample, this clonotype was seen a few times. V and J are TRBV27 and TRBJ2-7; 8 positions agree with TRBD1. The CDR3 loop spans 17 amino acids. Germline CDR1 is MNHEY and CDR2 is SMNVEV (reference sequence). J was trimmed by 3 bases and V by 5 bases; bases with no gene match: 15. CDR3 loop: CASSHNDRGKRDYEQYF. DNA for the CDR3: TGTGCCAGCAGTCATAATGACAGGGGCAAACGGGACTACGAGCAGTACTTC.

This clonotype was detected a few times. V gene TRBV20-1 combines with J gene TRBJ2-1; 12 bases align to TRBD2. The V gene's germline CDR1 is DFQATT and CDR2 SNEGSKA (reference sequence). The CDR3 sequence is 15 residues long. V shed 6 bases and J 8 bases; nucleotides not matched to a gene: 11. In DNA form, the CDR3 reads TGCAGTGCCCTTCGTAGGACTAGCGGGATCGATGAGCAGTTCTTC. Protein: CSALRRTSGIDEQFF.

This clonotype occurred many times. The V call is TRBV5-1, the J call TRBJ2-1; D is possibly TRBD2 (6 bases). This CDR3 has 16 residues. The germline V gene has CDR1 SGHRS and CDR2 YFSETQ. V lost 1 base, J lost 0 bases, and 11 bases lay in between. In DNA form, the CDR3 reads TGCGCCAGCAGCTTGACAGGCGGGACCTCCTACAATGAGCAGTTCTTC. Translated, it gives CASSLTGGTSYNEQFF.

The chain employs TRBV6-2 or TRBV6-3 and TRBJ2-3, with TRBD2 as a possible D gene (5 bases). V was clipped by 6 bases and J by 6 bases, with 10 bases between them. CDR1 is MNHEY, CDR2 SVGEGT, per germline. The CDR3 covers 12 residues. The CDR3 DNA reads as TGTGCCAGCAGGACTACTAGGGATACGCAGTATTTT. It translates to CASRTTRDTQYF.

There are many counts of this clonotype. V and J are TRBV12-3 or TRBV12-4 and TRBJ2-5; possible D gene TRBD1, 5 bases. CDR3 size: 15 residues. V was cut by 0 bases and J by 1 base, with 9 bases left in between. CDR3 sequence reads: CASSLAGQGQETQYF. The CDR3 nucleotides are TGTGCCAGCAGTTTAGCCGGGCAGGGCCAAGAGACCCAGTACTTC.

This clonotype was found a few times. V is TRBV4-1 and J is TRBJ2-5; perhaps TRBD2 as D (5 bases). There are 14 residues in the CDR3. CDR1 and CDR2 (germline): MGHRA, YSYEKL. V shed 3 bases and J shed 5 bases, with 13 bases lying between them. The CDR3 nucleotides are TGCGCCAGCAGCCAGGGCGGAGGTCGGGAGACCCAGTACTTC. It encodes CASSQGGGRETQYF.

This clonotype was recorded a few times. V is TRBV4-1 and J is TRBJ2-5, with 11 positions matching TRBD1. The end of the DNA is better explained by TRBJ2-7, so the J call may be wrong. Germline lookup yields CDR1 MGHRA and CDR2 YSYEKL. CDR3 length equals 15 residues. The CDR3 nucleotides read TGCGCCAGCAGCCACCCGGGACAGGGGGCCTACGAGCAGTACTTC. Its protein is CASSHPGQGAYEQYF.

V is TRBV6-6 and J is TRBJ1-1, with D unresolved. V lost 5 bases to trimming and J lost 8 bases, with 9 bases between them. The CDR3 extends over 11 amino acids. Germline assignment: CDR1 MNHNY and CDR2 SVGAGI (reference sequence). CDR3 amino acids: CASSPAGEAFF. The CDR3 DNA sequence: TGTGCCAGCAGTCCCGCAGGCGAAGCTTTCTTT.

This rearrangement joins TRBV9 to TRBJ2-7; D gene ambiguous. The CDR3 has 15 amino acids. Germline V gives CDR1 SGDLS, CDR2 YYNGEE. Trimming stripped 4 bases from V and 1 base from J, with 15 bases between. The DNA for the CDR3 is TGTGCCAGCAGCTTTCGGCACGGGCCTTCCTACGAGCAGTACTTC. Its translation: CASSFRHGPSYEQYF.

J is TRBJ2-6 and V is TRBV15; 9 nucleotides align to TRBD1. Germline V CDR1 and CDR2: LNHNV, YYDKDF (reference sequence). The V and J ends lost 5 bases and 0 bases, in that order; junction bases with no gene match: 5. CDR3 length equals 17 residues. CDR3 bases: TGTGCCACCAGCCCCGGGACAGGGAGCTCTGGGGCCAACGTCCTGACTTTC. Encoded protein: CATSPGTGSSGANVLTF.

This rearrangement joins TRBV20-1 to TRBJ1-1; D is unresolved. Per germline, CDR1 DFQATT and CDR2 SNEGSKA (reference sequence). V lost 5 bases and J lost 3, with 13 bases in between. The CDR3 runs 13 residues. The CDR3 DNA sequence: TGCAGTGCTCGTCAAGGACTCGACACTGAAGCTTTCTTT. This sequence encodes CSARQGLDTEAFF.

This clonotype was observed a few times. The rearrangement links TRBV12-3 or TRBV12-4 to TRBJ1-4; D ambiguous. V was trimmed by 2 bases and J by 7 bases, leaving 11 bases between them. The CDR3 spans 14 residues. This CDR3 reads CASSLPTNTEKLFF. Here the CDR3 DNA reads TGTGCCAGCAGTTTACCCACAAACACTGAAAAACTGTTTTTT.

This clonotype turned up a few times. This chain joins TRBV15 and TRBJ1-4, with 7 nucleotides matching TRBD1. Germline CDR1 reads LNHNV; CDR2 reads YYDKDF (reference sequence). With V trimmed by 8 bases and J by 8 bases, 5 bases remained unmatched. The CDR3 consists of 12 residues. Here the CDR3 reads CATWDSYEKLFF. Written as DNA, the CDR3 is TGTGCCACCTGGGACAGCTACGAAAAACTGTTTTTT.